This is a list of T cell receptor beta chains from one sample in a study of PD-L1 blockade in urothelial cancer. Clones were sequenced by immunoSEQ multiplex PCR, and TCRdb holds only the in-frame ones, with some missing. Found here are 30,000 to 35,000 clones, 84% of them singletons; the top ten hold roughly 14%. The specimen was PBMCs, collected around atezolizumab (anti-PD-L1) treatment. These receptors all come from a man between 60 and 75 years old with urothelial cancer. The CDR3 runs from the conserved cysteine through the conserved F or W. D genes are given only for firm matches. Rows give clone size only sometimes, using once, few, many, or a class for an expanded clone.

clone_size	v_call	d_call	j_call	cdr3_aa	cdr3_nt
-	TRBV28	TRBD1	TRBJ1-4	CASSYQGAQGEKLFF	TGTGCCAGCAGCTATCAGGGGGCGCAGGGTGAAAAACTGTTTTTT
-	TRBV21-1	-	TRBJ1-1	CASSKRASLNTEAFF	TGTGCCAGCAGCAAGAGGGCGTCCTTGAACACTGAAGCTTTCTTT
-	TRBV6-1	TRBD2	TRBJ2-3	CASSDQVAGLTDTQYF	TGTGCCAGCAGTGACCAAGTAGCGGGGCTCACAGATACGCAGTATTTT
once	TRBV11-2	TRBD1	TRBJ2-2	CASSLGDRGTGELFF	TGTGCCAGCAGCTTGGGGGACAGGGGCACCGGGGAGCTGTTTTTT
-	TRBV5-1	-	TRBJ2-3	CASSSAGANTDTQYF	TGCGCCAGCAGCTCGGCGGGGGCCAACACAGATACGCAGTATTTT
-	TRBV6-1	-	TRBJ2-3	CASRRGASTDTQYF	TGTGCCAGCAGGCGCGGGGCTAGCACAGATACGCAGTATTTT
-	TRBV7-8	TRBD2	TRBJ2-1	CASSLVAGAWNEQFF	TGTGCCAGCAGCTTAGTTGCGGGAGCATGGAATGAGCAGTTCTTC
-	TRBV11-2	-	TRBJ2-7	CASSLEGLGMGEQYF	TGTGCCAGCAGCTTAGAGGGGCTGGGAATGGGCGAGCAGTACTTC
-	TRBV7-2	-	TRBJ2-7	CASSLGRGHSYEQYF	TGTGCCAGCAGCCTGGGCCGCGGGCACTCCTACGAGCAGTACTTC
-	TRBV7-2	-	TRBJ2-7	CASSSRAAGFNEQYF	TGTGCCAGCAGCTCAAGGGCGGCAGGGTTCAACGAGCAGTACTTC
-	TRBV2	-	TRBJ1-2	CASSAVRSYGYTF	TGTGCCAGCAGCGCCGTGCGTAGCTATGGCTACACCTTC
-	TRBV27	TRBD1	TRBJ2-3	CASSLPTGGEYF	TGTGCCAGCAGTTTACCGACAGGGGGCGAGTATTTT
-	TRBV5-1	-	TRBJ1-4	CASSLSDFEKLFF	TGCGCCAGCAGCTTGTCCGACTTTGAAAAACTGTTTTTT
-	TRBV19	-	TRBJ2-6	CASIPSPSGANVLTF	TGTGCCAGTATCCCATCCCCCTCTGGGGCCAACGTCCTGACTTTC
-	TRBV19	TRBD1	TRBJ2-5	CASSTGTADWYQETQYF	TGTGCCAGTAGTACCGGGACAGCCGATTGGTACCAAGAGACCCAGTACTTC
few	TRBV4-2	TRBD1	TRBJ2-1	CASSQMDRVGNEQFF	TGTGCCAGCAGCCAAATGGACAGGGTGGGGAATGAGCAGTTCTTC
-	TRBV2	-	TRBJ1-5	CASSDRGQPQHF	TGTGCCAGCAGTGACAGGGGCCAGCCCCAGCATTTT
-	TRBV2	-	TRBJ1-5	CASSVVESQPQHF	TGTGCCAGCAGTGTTGTCGAGAGTCAGCCCCAGCATTTT
-	TRBV5-1	-	TRBJ1-5	CASSLEAHVGGNQPQHF	TGCGCCAGCAGCTTGGAGGCCCACGTAGGGGGCAATCAGCCCCAGCATTTT
-	TRBV19	-	TRBJ1-1	CASSHRTLLNTEAFF	TGTGCCAGTAGCCACAGGACACTCCTGAACACTGAAGCTTTCTTT
-	TRBV6-5	-	TRBJ2-7	CASSPTAGGASEQYF	TGTGCCAGCAGTCCTACGGCGGGTGGAGCGAGCGAGCAGTACTTC
-	TRBV6-5	TRBD1	TRBJ2-1	CASRFGDSPYNEQFF	TGTGCCAGCAGGTTCGGGGACAGTCCCTACAATGAGCAGTTCTTC
few	TRBV5-4	TRBD2	TRBJ2-3	CASSPGLAGAVDTQYF	TGTGCCAGCAGCCCGGGACTAGCGGGAGCGGTAGATACGCAGTATTTT
-	TRBV19	-	TRBJ1-3	CASSPRGTGNTIYF	TGTGCCAGTAGTCCCAGGGGAACTGGAAACACCATATATTTT
-	TRBV29-1	TRBD1	TRBJ1-2	CSVEPGGYGYTF	TGCAGCGTTGAACCAGGGGGCTATGGCTACACCTTC
-	TRBV28	TRBD1	TRBJ1-6	CASSPGTGANSPLHF	TGTGCCAGCAGTCCCGGGACAGGGGCTAATTCACCCCTCCACTTT
-	TRBV19	-	TRBJ1-3	CASSDQAGGGNTIYF	TGTGCCAGTAGCGATCAAGCCGGGGGTGGAAACACCATATATTTT
-	TRBV18	TRBD1	TRBJ2-5	CASSKQGIQETQYF	TGTGCCAGCTCGAAACAGGGGATCCAAGAGACCCAGTACTTC
-	TRBV7-2	TRBD2	TRBJ2-3	CASRRPGLAGSDTQYF	TGTGCCAGCAGGAGACCGGGACTAGCGGGATCCGATACGCAGTATTTT
-	TRBV6-6	TRBD1	TRBJ1-1	CASSYAPEGADTEAFF	TGTGCCAGCAGTTACGCCCCCGAGGGGGCGGACACTGAAGCTTTCTTT